Listed here are 11 T cell receptor beta chains from one sample, sequenced in a study of T cell responses to AZD1222 COVID-19 vaccine. The table came from immunoSEQ multiplex PCR; TCRdb's copy has only in-frame clones and leaves some out. The sample shows about 76,000 clones, over 65% of them seen only once. This sample comprised peripheral blood, obtained 28 days after the second dose of the MenACWY control vaccine. The receptor set was obtained from an adult who received the MenACWY meningococcal vaccine as a control.

The DNA for the CDR3 is TGTGCCAGTAGTGATAAGGGACTCCCCACCGGGGAGCTGTTTTTT. This codes for CASSDKGLPTGELFF. V gene TRBV19 combines with J gene TRBJ2-2, with D tentatively TRBD2 (6 bases). This CDR3 spans 15 amino acids. Germline CDR1 reads LNHDA; CDR2 reads SQIVND (reference sequence). The germline V and J ends were trimmed by 5 bases and 4 bases, with 14 bases remaining between them.

This clone has only a few counts. This chain connects TRBV5-1 to TRBJ1-3; D is unresolved. This CDR3 is built from 17 residues. Germline CDR1 SGHRS, CDR2 YFSETQ. V lost 1 base, J lost 0 bases, and 14 bases lay in between. DNA of the CDR3: TGCGCCAGCAGCTTGACGGGCCAGCGAAGCTCTGGAAACACCATATATTTT. Translating it yields CASSLTGQRSSGNTIYF. The variable domain in full, completed from reference TRBV5-1 and TRBJ1-3, reads KAGVTQTPRYLIKTRGQQVTLSCSPISGHRSVSWYQQTPGQGLQFLFEYFSETQRNKGNFPGRFSGRQFSNSRSEMNVSTLELGDSALYLCASSLTGQRSSGNTIYFGEGSWLTVV.

This clone is a singleton in its sample. V usage is TRBV6-5 and J usage is TRBJ2-7; 12 nucleotides line up with TRBD2. Germline CDR1 reads MNHEY; CDR2 reads SVGAGI. The CDR3 totals 14 residues. After removal of 6 bases from V and 7 bases from J, the junction contained 7 bases not matched to a gene. CDR3 loop: CASRSSGGALEQYF. The DNA for the CDR3 is TGTGCCAGCAGATCTAGCGGGGGGGCCTTAGAGCAGTACTTC.

A remark on this clone: This specimen includes other DNA sequences encoding the same CDR3. V usage is TRBV29-1 and J usage is TRBJ1-1; D not certain. Germline V gene data show CDR1 as SQVTM and CDR2 as ANQGSEA. This CDR3 is built from 11 residues. V was cut by 6 bases and J by 1 base, with 6 bases left in between. As DNA, the CDR3 is TGCAGCGTGGGAGAGAACACTGAAGCTTTCTTT. It is translated as CSVGENTEAFF. The entire variable domain, with the rest obtained from reference TRBV29-1 and TRBJ1-1, is as follows: SAVISQKPSRDICQRGTSLTIQCQVDSQVTMMFWYRQQPGQSLTLIATANQGSEATYESGFVIDKFPISRPNLTFSTLTVSNMSPEDSSIYLCSVGENTEAFFGQGTRLTVV.

The table lists this clone with many counts. The rearrangement uses TRBV2 and TRBJ2-7, with 12 bases aligning to TRBD1. CDR3 length: 16 residues. The junction had 12 bases not matched to a gene; V was cut back by 6 bases and J by 6 bases. Germline CDR1 is SNHLY and CDR2 is FYNNEI. This CDR3 is CASSAGTGGAVIEQYF. CDR3 in DNA: TGTGCCAGCAGCGCCGGGACAGGGGGCGCGGTGATCGAGCAGTACTTC.

The chain is built from TRBV5-5 and TRBJ1-4, with D possibly being TRBD1 (5 bases). The CDR3 loop spans 15 amino acids. The germline CDR1 and CDR2 sequences are SGHKS and YYEKEE (reference sequence). The V end lost 0 bases, the J end lost 4 bases, and 10 bases lay between the germline ends. CDR3 DNA: TGTGCCAGCAGCTTGGGGGACGCGAGTAATGAAAAACTGTTTTTT. As protein: CASSLGDASNEKLFF.

The chain couples TRBV12-3 or TRBV12-4 to TRBJ2-7; TRBD1 agrees at 8 bases. V shed 6 bases, J shed 3 bases, and the junction held 4 bases outside the gene matches. CDR3 length: 13 residues. The CDR3 nucleotides read TGTGCCAGCAGCGGACAGGGTGGCTACGAGCAGTACTTC. Amino acids: CASSGQGGYEQYF.

There are a few counts of this clone. The genes are TRBV11-2 and TRBJ2-2, with D possibly TRBD2 on 5 matching bases. Germline CDR1 and CDR2: SGHAT and FQNNGV. V gave up 2 bases and J gave up 5 bases, with 15 bases separating them. The CDR3 covers 16 residues. CDR3 region: CASSLSNLRRTGELFF. For the CDR3, the DNA is TGTGCCAGCAGCTTATCAAATCTCCGGAGGACCGGGGAGCTGTTTTTT.

The CDR3 region has the DNA TGTGCCACCAGCAGCTCCCGCTCTAGCACTGAAGCTTTCTTT. Protein sequence: CATSSSRSSTEAFF. The chain links TRBV15 to TRBJ1-1; D is undetermined. From germline, CDR1 is LNHNV and CDR2 YYDKDF (reference sequence). CDR3 size: 14 residues. The V gene lost 3 bases and the J gene lost 4 bases, with 12 bases spanning the gap.

The V call is TRBV7-9, the J call TRBJ1-2; D ambiguous. CDR3 size: 15 residues. Germline CDR1 SEHNR, CDR2 FQNEAQ (reference sequence). V was pared by 5 bases and J by 4 bases, with 17 bases between. The CDR3 sequence is CASSPMGMAAYGYTF. The CDR3 nucleotides are TGTGCCAGCAGCCCTATGGGGATGGCGGCCTATGGCTACACCTTC.

This clone was counted once. This chain joins TRBV30 and TRBJ1-1, with D unresolved. V lost 0 bases and J lost 7, with 9 bases in between. This CDR3 has 12 residues. Germline lookup yields CDR1 GTSNPN and CDR2 SVGIG (reference sequence). CDR3 loop: CAWSVMVDEAFF. CDR3 in DNA: TGTGCCTGGAGTGTAATGGTAGATGAAGCTTTCTTT.